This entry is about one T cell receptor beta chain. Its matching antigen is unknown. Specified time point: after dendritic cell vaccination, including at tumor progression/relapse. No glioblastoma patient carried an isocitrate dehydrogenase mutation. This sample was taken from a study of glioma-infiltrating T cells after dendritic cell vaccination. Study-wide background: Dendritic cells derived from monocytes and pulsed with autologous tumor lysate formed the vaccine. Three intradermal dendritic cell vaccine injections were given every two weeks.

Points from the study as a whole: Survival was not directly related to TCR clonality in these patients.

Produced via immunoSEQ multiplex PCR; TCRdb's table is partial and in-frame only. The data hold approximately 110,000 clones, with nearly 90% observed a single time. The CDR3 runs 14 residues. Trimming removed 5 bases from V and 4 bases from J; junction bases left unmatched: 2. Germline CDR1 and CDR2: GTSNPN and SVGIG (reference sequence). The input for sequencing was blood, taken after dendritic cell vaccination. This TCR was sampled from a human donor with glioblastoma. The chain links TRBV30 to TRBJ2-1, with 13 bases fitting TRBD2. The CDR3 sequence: CAWQGLAGYNEQFF. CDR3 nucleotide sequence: TGTGCCTGGCAGGGACTAGCGGGGTACAATGAGCAGTTCTTC.